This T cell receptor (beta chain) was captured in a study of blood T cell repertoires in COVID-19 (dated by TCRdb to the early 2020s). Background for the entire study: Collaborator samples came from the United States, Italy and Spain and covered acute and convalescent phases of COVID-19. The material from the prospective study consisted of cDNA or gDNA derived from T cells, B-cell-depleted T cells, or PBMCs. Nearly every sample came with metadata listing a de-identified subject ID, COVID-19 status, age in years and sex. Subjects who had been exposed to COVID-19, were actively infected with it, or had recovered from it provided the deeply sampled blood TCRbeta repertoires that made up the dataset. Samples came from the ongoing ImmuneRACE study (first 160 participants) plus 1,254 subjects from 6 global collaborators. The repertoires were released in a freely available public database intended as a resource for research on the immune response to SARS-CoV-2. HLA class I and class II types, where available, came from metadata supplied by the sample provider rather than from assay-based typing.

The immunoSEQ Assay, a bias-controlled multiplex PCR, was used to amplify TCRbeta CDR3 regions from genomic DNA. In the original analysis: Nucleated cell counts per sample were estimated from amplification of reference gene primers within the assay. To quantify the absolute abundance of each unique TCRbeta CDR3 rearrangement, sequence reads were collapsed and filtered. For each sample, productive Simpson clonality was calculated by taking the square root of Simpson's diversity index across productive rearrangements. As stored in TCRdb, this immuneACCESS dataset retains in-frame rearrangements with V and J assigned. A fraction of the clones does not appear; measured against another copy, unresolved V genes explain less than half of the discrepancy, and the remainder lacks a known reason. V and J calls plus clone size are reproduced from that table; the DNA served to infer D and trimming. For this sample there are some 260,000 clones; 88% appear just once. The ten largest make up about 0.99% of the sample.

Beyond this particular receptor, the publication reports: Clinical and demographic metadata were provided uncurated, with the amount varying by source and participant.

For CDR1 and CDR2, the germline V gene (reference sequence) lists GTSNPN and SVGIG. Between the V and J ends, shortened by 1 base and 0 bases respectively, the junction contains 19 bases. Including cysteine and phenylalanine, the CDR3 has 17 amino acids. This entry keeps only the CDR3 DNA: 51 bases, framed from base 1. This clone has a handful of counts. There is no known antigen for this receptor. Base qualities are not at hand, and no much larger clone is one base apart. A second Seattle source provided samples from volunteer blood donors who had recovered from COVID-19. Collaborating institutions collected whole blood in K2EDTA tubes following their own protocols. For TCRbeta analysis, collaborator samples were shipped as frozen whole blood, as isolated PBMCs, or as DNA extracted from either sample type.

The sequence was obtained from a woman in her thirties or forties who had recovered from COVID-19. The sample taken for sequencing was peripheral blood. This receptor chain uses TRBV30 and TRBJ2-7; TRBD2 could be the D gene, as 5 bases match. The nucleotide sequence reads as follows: TGTGCCTGGAGTGATTTCGGTGGGCTAGCTAGCTCCTACGAGCAGTACTTC. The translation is CAWSDFGGLASSYEQYF.